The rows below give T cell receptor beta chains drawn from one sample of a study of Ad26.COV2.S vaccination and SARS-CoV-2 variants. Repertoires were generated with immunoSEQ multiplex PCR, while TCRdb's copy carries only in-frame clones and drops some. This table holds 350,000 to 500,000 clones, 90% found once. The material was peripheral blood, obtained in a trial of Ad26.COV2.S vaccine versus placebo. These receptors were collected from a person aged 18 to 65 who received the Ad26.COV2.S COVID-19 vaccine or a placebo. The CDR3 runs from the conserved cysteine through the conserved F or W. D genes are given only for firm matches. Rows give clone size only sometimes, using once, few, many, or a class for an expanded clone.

CDR3 DNA: TGTGCCAGCAGCGCCCGTCGACAGGGAGGTGCCCAGTACTTC
CDR3 protein: CASSARRQGGAQYF
J gene: TRBJ2-5
clone size: .
D gene: .
V gene: TRBV7-2

CDR3 DNA: TGTGCCAGCAGCTTCCCGGGACAGGGGGACTACGAGCAGTACTTC
CDR3 protein: CASSFPGQGDYEQYF
J gene: TRBJ2-7
clone size: .
D gene: TRBD1
V gene: TRBV7-9

CDR3 DNA: TGTGCCAGCAGTTACACGCACGGGGCCCTAAATCAGCCCCAGCATTTT
CDR3 protein: CASSYTHGALNQPQHF
J gene: TRBJ1-5
clone size: .
D gene: .
V gene: TRBV6-6

CDR3 DNA: TGTGCCAGCAGCTTAGGGGCCAGGGTCGAAGAGACCCAGTACTTC
CDR3 protein: CASSLGARVEETQYF
J gene: TRBJ2-5
clone size: .
D gene: .
V gene: TRBV7-8

CDR3 DNA: TGTGCCAGCAGTCCCGGGACTAGCTGGGACAATGAGCAGTTCTTC
CDR3 protein: CASSPGTSWDNEQFF
J gene: TRBJ2-1
clone size: once
D gene: TRBD2
V gene: TRBV6-2/TRBV6-3

CDR3 DNA: TGTGCCAGCAGCCCAGGGACTAGCAGATACGAGCAGTACTTC
CDR3 protein: CASSPGTSRYEQYF
J gene: TRBJ2-7
clone size: .
D gene: TRBD2
V gene: TRBV5-4

CDR3 DNA: TGTGCCAGCCGCGGCGGCGGGAGTTTTTTTTACGAGCAGTACTTC
CDR3 protein: CASRGGGSFFYEQYF
J gene: TRBJ2-7
clone size: .
D gene: TRBD2
V gene: TRBV6-5

CDR3 DNA: TGTGCCTTAGACAGGGGGCGGACAGATACGCAGTATTTT
CDR3 protein: CALDRGRTDTQYF
J gene: TRBJ2-3
clone size: .
D gene: TRBD1
V gene: TRBV30

CDR3 DNA: TGTGCCAGCAGCAAAGGGACAGGGTCCCCTTATGGCTACACCTTC
CDR3 protein: CASSKGTGSPYGYTF
J gene: TRBJ1-2
clone size: .
D gene: TRBD1
V gene: TRBV3-1/TRBV3-2

CDR3 DNA: TGCGCCAGCAGCTTCGGCCAGGGGCTCTACAATGAGCAGTTCTTC
CDR3 protein: CASSFGQGLYNEQFF
J gene: TRBJ2-1
clone size: .
D gene: .
V gene: TRBV5-1

CDR3 DNA: TGTGCCGGTCACCGACAGGGAACCTACGAGCAGTACTTC
CDR3 protein: CAGHRQGTYEQYF
J gene: TRBJ2-7
clone size: once
D gene: TRBD1
V gene: TRBV30

CDR3 DNA: TGTGCCACCAGTGATGTATATCCCGATCGTGGGGACACTTCTGGCTACACCTTC
CDR3 protein: CATSDVYPDRGDTSGYTF
J gene: TRBJ1-2
clone size: .
D gene: .
V gene: TRBV24-1

CDR3 DNA: TGTGCCAGCAGCTTAGGCGGGTCCTACAATGAGCAGTTCTTC
CDR3 protein: CASSLGGSYNEQFF
J gene: TRBJ2-1
clone size: .
D gene: .
V gene: TRBV7-8

CDR3 DNA: TGTGCCAGCTCACCACCAGAGATGCCCCTCGGCTACACCTTC
CDR3 protein: CASSPPEMPLGYTF
J gene: TRBJ1-2
clone size: .
D gene: .
V gene: TRBV18

CDR3 DNA: TGTGCCAGCAGTGAAGGGATTCGCACAGATACGCAGTATTTT
CDR3 protein: CASSEGIRTDTQYF
J gene: TRBJ2-3
clone size: .
D gene: .
V gene: TRBV6-1

CDR3 DNA: TGTGCCAGCCACAGTGCCTGGAACACTGAAGCTTTCTTT
CDR3 protein: CASHSAWNTEAFF
J gene: TRBJ1-1
clone size: .
D gene: .
V gene: TRBV2

CDR3 DNA: TGTGCCAGCAGTTACTACCGCGGGCTGGGAGAGACCCAGTACTTC
CDR3 protein: CASSYYRGLGETQYF
J gene: TRBJ2-5
clone size: .
D gene: .
V gene: TRBV6-5

CDR3 DNA: TGTGCCATCGGTAGAGCGAGTGGAGTCCAGCAGTACTTC
CDR3 protein: CAIGRASGVQQYF
J gene: TRBJ2-7
clone size: .
D gene: .
V gene: TRBV10-3

CDR3 DNA: TGTGCCAGCAGCTTCCTTACCCCTAGCGGGAGGGTGAGTCCCACAGATACGCAGTATTTT
CDR3 protein: CASSFLTPSGRVSPTDTQYF
J gene: TRBJ2-3
clone size: .
D gene: TRBD2
V gene: TRBV7-6

CDR3 DNA: TGTGCCAGCAGCTTAAGAGCGGGGGATAGCAATCAGCCCCAGCATTTT
CDR3 protein: CASSLRAGDSNQPQHF
J gene: TRBJ1-5
clone size: few
D gene: .
V gene: TRBV11-2

CDR3 DNA: TGTGCCATCTCCCGGGAGGGAATGGGAGAGCAGTACTTC
CDR3 protein: CAISREGMGEQYF
J gene: TRBJ2-7
clone size: .
D gene: TRBD2
V gene: TRBV10-3

CDR3 DNA: TGTGCCAGCAGCCCTCGACAGGGGGCAAGGTATGAGCAGTTCTTC
CDR3 protein: CASSPRQGARYEQFF
J gene: TRBJ2-1
clone size: .
D gene: TRBD1
V gene: TRBV7-9

CDR3 DNA: TGTGCCAGCAGTGAGGGTTGGAGGGTGCGAAGGGATTCACCCCTCCACTTT
CDR3 protein: CASSEGWRVRRDSPLHF
J gene: TRBJ1-6
clone size: .
D gene: .
V gene: TRBV2

CDR3 DNA: TGTGCCAGCAGTGGGGCCGGCAATCAGCCCCAGCATTTT
CDR3 protein: CASSGAGNQPQHF
J gene: TRBJ1-5
clone size: .
D gene: .
V gene: TRBV12-3/TRBV12-4